The 26 T cell receptor beta chains given below trace back to one sample, sequenced in a study of T cell responses to AZD1222 COVID-19 vaccine. Clones were read by immunoSEQ multiplex PCR, and TCRdb kept only the in-frame ones, dropping some. The sample holds roughly 100,000 clones, roughly 89% seen once. The sequencing here drew on peripheral blood, taken on day 0 of AZD1222 vaccination. These receptors all come from an adult in good health.

The chain carries TRBV7-2 and TRBJ1-2; 9 nucleotides line up with TRBD1. Trimming took 3 bases from V and 8 from J; bases not matched to a gene: 16. Germline-derived CDR1 and CDR2 are SGHTA and FQGNSA. The CDR3 has 17 amino acids. The CDR3 region is CASSFSHSLTGGAGYTF. CDR3 coding DNA: TGTGCCAGCAGCTTTTCCCACTCGCTTACAGGGGGCGCAGGCTACACCTTC.

This clone was observed once. This sequence joins TRBV15 and TRBJ2-7; 13 bases map to TRBD2. Germline CDR1 LNHNV, CDR2 YYDKDF (reference sequence). The CDR3 has 15 amino acids. The V and J ends lost 5 bases and 0 bases, in that order; junction bases with no gene match: 1. The CDR3 DNA is TGTGCCACCAGCTGGACTAGCGGGAGCTCCTACGAGCAGTACTTC. Residues: CATSWTSGSSYEQYF.

This clone was seen once. V usage is TRBV5-8 and J usage is TRBJ2-5; D possibly corresponds to TRBD1 (6 bases). With 3 bases removed from V and 5 bases from J, the gap between germline ends came to 11 bases. CDR1 and CDR2 (germline): SGHTS, YDEGEE. CDR3 length: 13 residues. This CDR3 reads CASSSRGWETQYF. CDR3 DNA: TGTGCCAGCAGCTCTAGGGGGTGGGAGACCCAGTACTTC. Full variable domain (missing parts from reference TRBV5-8 and TRBJ2-5): EAGVTQSPTHLIKTRGQQATLRCSPISGHTSVYWYQQALGLGLQFLLWYDEGEERNRGNFPPRFSGRQFPNYSSELNVNALELEDSALYLCASSSRGWETQYFGPGTRLLVL.

V gene TRBV27 combines with J gene TRBJ2-3; 8 bases agree with TRBD1. Germline V lookup: CDR1 MNHEY, CDR2 SMNVEV (reference sequence). Trimming removed 2 bases from V and 4 bases from J; junction bases left unmatched: 8. The CDR3 is 16 residues long. CDR3 sequence (DNA): TGTGCCAGCAGTTTACAGGGGGCGCGATCGGCAGATACGCAGTATTTT. Its translation: CASSLQGARSADTQYF.

The gene calls are TRBV13 and TRBJ1-2, with D unresolved. CDR1 and CDR2 (germline): PRHDT, FYEKMQ (reference sequence). Trimming left V 5 bases short and J 4 bases short, with 20 bases between. The length of the CDR3 is 16 residues. In DNA form, the CDR3 reads TGTGCCAGCAGCCGCTGGACGGGATCTTACGTCTATGGCTACACCTTC. This sequence encodes CASSRWTGSYVYGYTF.

This clone appeared once. The rearrangement links TRBV6-2 or TRBV6-3 to TRBJ2-2, with TRBD2 as a possible D gene (6 bases). Per the germline V gene, CDR1 is MNHEY and CDR2 is SVGEGT. The CDR3 has 14 residues. V lost 2 bases to trimming and J lost 3 bases, with 7 bases between them. The CDR3 region has the DNA TGTGCCAGCAGTTACGGGGGGTACACCGGGGAGCTGTTTTTT. Translation: CASSYGGYTGELFF.

This clone was detected only once. The J gene is TRBJ2-3, the V gene TRBV19; 11 bases agree with TRBD2. The J segment lost 6 bases and the V segment lost 5 bases, leaving 7 bases of the junction unmatched. This CDR3 comprises 15 residues. Germline CDR1 reads LNHDA; CDR2 reads SQIVND (reference sequence). The CDR3 nucleotides read TGTGCCAGTAGTTTCCCGGCTAGCGGGGGGGATACGCAGTATTTT. This gives the protein CASSFPASGGDTQYF. Combining the CDR3 with reference TRBV19 and TRBJ2-3 gives the whole variable domain DGGITQSPKYLFRKEGQNVTLSCEQNLNHDAMYWYRQDPGQGLRLIYYSQIVNDFQKGDIAEGYSVSREKKESFPLTVTSAQKNPTAFYLCASSFPASGGDTQYFGPGTRLTVL.

The chain carries TRBV29-1 and TRBJ2-5, with D perhaps TRBD2 (7 bases). The CDR3 runs 15 residues. CDR1 and CDR2 (germline): SQVTM, ANQGSEA. The V gene lost 0 bases and the J gene lost 5 bases, with 16 bases spanning the gap. CDR3 amino acids: CSVEDLAGEGETQYF. The CDR3, as DNA: TGCAGCGTTGAAGATCTGGCAGGGGAGGGGGAGACCCAGTACTTC.

V gene TRBV13 combines with J gene TRBJ1-1, with D hard to call. CDR1 and CDR2 from the germline V gene are PRHDT and FYEKMQ (reference sequence). V was pared by 5 bases and J by 3 bases, with 7 bases between. This CDR3 region has 12 residues. The CDR3 DNA reads TGTGCCAGCAGCCCTATGGACACTGAAGCTTTCTTT. Translated: CASSPMDTEAFF.

The V gene is TRBV6-2 or TRBV6-3, the J gene TRBJ1-2; D remains unclear. V was clipped by 6 bases and J by 8 bases, with 10 bases between them. The CDR3 is 11 amino acids. Per germline, CDR1 MNHEY and CDR2 SVGEGT. The chain's CDR3 is CASSVGRGYTF. The CDR3 DNA reads as TGTGCCAGCAGCGTGGGCAGAGGCTACACCTTC.

The chain carries TRBV5-1 and TRBJ2-3; TRBD2 is a possible D gene (6 bases). V gave up 4 bases and J gave up 1 base, with 13 bases separating them. The CDR3 runs to 15 residues. Germline V lookup: CDR1 SGHRS, CDR2 YFSETQ. CDR3 region: CASSLRLGRTDTQYF. Here the CDR3 DNA reads TGCGCCAGCAGCCTAAGACTAGGTCGCACAGATACGCAGTATTTT.

This clone was observed once. J is TRBJ1-1 and V is TRBV28, with D possibly TRBD1 on 6 matching bases. V was shortened by 6 bases and J by 3 bases, with 20 bases between the two germline ends. Germline V CDR1 and CDR2: MDHEN, SYDVKM. The CDR3 contains 16 residues. The DNA for the CDR3 is TGTGCCAGCAGGCGGGACACTGAACATGCAGACACTGAAGCTTTCTTT. Translated, it gives CASRRDTEHADTEAFF.

V usage is TRBV30 and J usage is TRBJ1-2; perhaps TRBD1 as D (6 bases). This CDR3 has 13 amino acids. V shed 8 bases and J shed 3 bases, with 16 bases lying between them. Germline loops: CDR1 GTSNPN, CDR2 SVGIG (reference sequence). The CDR3 is CAESQQGHYGYTF. CDR3 DNA sequence: TGTGCCGAGTCCCAGCAGGGGCACTATGGCTACACCTTC.

The chain joins TRBV29-1 to TRBJ1-2; perhaps TRBD1 as D (6 bases). Per germline, CDR1 SQVTM and CDR2 ANQGSEA. Trimming left V 4 bases short and J 7 bases short, with 10 bases between. This CDR3 is built from 11 residues. In nucleotides, the CDR3 is TGCAGCGTTGTCCTCAGGGGTGGCTACACCTTC. As protein: CSVVLRGGYTF.

This rearrangement joins TRBV3-1 (or the pseudogene TRBV3-2) to TRBJ2-3; D possibly uses TRBD1 or TRBD2 (5 bases each). CDR1 LGHDT and CDR2 YNNKEL come from the germline V gene (reference sequence). This CDR3 spans 13 amino acids. V was pared by 7 bases and J by 2 bases, with 10 bases between. The CDR3 DNA follows: TGTGCCAGCAACGGGGCCAACACAGATACGCAGTATTTT. Encoded protein: CASNGANTDTQYF.

Only a few counts were recorded for this clone. The V call is TRBV9, the J call TRBJ2-3, with TRBD1 matching over 9 bases. After removal of 3 bases from V and 11 bases from J, the junction contained 13 bases not matched to a gene. The CDR3 totals 15 residues. Germline V gene sequence: CDR1 SGDLS, CDR2 YYNGEE. CDR3 protein: CASSARPTGGLWQYF. The CDR3 DNA sequence: TGTGCCAGCAGCGCGAGACCGACAGGGGGTCTTTGGCAGTATTTT.

The genes are TRBV6-5 and TRBJ1-6; D gene uncertain. CDR3 length: 11 amino acids. Trimming removed 6 bases at V and 7 bases at J, with 4 bases between. Germline V gives CDR1 MNHEY, CDR2 SVGAGI. DNA of the CDR3: TGTGCCAGCAGCACGAATTCACCCCTCCACTTT. Residues: CASSTNSPLHF.

The gene calls are TRBV6-5 and TRBJ1-5, with 7 bases matching TRBD1. CDR3 size: 14 residues. Looked up from germline, CDR1 is MNHEY and CDR2 is SVGAGI. Germline trimming cut 5 bases from V and 3 bases from J; bases unmatched to any gene: 4. CDR3 bases: TGTGCCAGCAGTACAGGGGCTTACAATCAGCCCCAGCATTTT. The encoded protein is CASSTGAYNQPQHF.

The chain employs TRBV11-2 and TRBJ1-4; D ambiguous. Germline CDR1 SGHAT, CDR2 FQNNGV. The CDR3 loop spans 14 amino acids. V lost 3 bases and J 10 bases, leaving 15 bases between the germline ends. CDR3 amino acids: CASSFWKEYGKLFF. For the CDR3, the DNA is TGTGCCAGCAGCTTCTGGAAGGAGTATGGAAAACTGTTTTTT.

This chain uses TRBV5-6 with TRBJ1-1, with D possibly being TRBD1 (5 bases). V lost 4 bases and J 9 bases, leaving 13 bases between the germline ends. Germline CDR1 is SGHDT and CDR2 is YYEEEE. This CDR3 is 12 amino acids long. CDR3 bases: TGTGCCAGCAGCGACGGAGGGGCGAAAGCTTTCTTT. This translates into CASSDGGAKAFF. The variable domain in full, with the rest retrieved from reference TRBV5-6 and TRBJ1-1, is DAGVTQSPTHLIKTRGQQVTLRCSPKSGHDTVSWYQQALGQGPQFIFQYYEEEERQRGNFPDRFSGHQFPNYSSELNVNALLLGDSALYLCASSDGGAKAFFGQGTRLTVV.

In its sample, this clone was seen once. The chain joins TRBV10-1 to TRBJ2-1; 8 bases match TRBD2. Germline CDR1 reads WNHNN; CDR2 reads SYGVQD (reference sequence). The J segment lost 2 bases and the V segment lost 7 bases, leaving 19 bases of the junction unmatched. The CDR3 has 19 amino acids. DNA for the CDR3: TGCGCCAGCATCCGATCGGAGCGGGGGCCGACATCCCCCTACAATGAGCAGTTCTTC. It codes for CASIRSERGPTSPYNEQFF.

The chain employs TRBV5-4 and TRBJ1-2; D gene uncertain. V lost 1 base to trimming and J lost 3 bases, with 19 bases between them. The germline gives CDR1 SGHNT, CDR2 YYREEE (reference sequence). The CDR3 runs to 17 residues. Here the CDR3 DNA reads TGTGCCAGCAGCTTGAGGCCAGTGAGGAGGAATGACTATGGCTACACCTTC. It yields the protein CASSLRPVRRNDYGYTF.

The chain joins TRBV3-1 (or the pseudogene TRBV3-2) to TRBJ1-4, with 8 nucleotides matching TRBD1. In germline, CDR1 is LGHDT, CDR2 YNNKEL (reference sequence). J was trimmed by 11 bases and V by 10 bases; bases with no gene match: 9. The CDR3 extends over 12 amino acids. CDR3 in DNA: TGTGCCACGGGAGGACAGGGCATCAAACTGTTTTTT. Translated, it gives CATGGQGIKLFF.

The table lists this clone with a count of one. The chain uses TRBV6-6 and TRBJ2-2; D is undetermined. V was pared by 2 bases and J by 5 bases, with 9 bases between. CDR1 and CDR2 from the germline V gene are MNHNY and SVGAGI (reference sequence). The CDR3 has 14 residues. CDR3 loop: CASSYKAFTGELFF. The DNA of the CDR3 is TGTGCCAGCAGTTACAAAGCGTTTACCGGGGAGCTGTTTTTT.

The genes are TRBV28 and TRBJ1-6; D not certain. V lost 5 bases and J 0 bases, leaving 8 bases between the germline ends. CDR1 is MDHEN, CDR2 SYDVKM, per germline. The CDR3 is made up of 15 amino acids. CDR3 region: CASSQLTSYNSPLHF. The CDR3 bases are TGTGCCAGCAGTCAGTTAACCTCCTATAATTCACCCCTCCACTTT.

The chain carries TRBV15 and TRBJ2-3, with D uncertain. The CDR3 spans 16 residues. Germline values: CDR1 LNHNV, CDR2 YYDKDF (reference sequence). V was clipped by 3 bases and J by 0 bases, with 13 bases between them. The CDR3 here is CATSSGLSESTDTQYF. CDR3 DNA sequence: TGTGCCACCAGCAGCGGGTTGTCTGAAAGCACAGATACGCAGTATTTT. The whole variable domain, remainder taken from reference TRBV15 and TRBJ2-3, is DAMVIQNPRYQVTQFGKPVTLSCSQTLNHNVMYWYQQKSSQAPKLLFHYYDKDFNNEADTPDNFQSRRPNTSFCFLDIRSPGLGDTAMYLCATSSGLSESTDTQYFGPGTRLTVL.